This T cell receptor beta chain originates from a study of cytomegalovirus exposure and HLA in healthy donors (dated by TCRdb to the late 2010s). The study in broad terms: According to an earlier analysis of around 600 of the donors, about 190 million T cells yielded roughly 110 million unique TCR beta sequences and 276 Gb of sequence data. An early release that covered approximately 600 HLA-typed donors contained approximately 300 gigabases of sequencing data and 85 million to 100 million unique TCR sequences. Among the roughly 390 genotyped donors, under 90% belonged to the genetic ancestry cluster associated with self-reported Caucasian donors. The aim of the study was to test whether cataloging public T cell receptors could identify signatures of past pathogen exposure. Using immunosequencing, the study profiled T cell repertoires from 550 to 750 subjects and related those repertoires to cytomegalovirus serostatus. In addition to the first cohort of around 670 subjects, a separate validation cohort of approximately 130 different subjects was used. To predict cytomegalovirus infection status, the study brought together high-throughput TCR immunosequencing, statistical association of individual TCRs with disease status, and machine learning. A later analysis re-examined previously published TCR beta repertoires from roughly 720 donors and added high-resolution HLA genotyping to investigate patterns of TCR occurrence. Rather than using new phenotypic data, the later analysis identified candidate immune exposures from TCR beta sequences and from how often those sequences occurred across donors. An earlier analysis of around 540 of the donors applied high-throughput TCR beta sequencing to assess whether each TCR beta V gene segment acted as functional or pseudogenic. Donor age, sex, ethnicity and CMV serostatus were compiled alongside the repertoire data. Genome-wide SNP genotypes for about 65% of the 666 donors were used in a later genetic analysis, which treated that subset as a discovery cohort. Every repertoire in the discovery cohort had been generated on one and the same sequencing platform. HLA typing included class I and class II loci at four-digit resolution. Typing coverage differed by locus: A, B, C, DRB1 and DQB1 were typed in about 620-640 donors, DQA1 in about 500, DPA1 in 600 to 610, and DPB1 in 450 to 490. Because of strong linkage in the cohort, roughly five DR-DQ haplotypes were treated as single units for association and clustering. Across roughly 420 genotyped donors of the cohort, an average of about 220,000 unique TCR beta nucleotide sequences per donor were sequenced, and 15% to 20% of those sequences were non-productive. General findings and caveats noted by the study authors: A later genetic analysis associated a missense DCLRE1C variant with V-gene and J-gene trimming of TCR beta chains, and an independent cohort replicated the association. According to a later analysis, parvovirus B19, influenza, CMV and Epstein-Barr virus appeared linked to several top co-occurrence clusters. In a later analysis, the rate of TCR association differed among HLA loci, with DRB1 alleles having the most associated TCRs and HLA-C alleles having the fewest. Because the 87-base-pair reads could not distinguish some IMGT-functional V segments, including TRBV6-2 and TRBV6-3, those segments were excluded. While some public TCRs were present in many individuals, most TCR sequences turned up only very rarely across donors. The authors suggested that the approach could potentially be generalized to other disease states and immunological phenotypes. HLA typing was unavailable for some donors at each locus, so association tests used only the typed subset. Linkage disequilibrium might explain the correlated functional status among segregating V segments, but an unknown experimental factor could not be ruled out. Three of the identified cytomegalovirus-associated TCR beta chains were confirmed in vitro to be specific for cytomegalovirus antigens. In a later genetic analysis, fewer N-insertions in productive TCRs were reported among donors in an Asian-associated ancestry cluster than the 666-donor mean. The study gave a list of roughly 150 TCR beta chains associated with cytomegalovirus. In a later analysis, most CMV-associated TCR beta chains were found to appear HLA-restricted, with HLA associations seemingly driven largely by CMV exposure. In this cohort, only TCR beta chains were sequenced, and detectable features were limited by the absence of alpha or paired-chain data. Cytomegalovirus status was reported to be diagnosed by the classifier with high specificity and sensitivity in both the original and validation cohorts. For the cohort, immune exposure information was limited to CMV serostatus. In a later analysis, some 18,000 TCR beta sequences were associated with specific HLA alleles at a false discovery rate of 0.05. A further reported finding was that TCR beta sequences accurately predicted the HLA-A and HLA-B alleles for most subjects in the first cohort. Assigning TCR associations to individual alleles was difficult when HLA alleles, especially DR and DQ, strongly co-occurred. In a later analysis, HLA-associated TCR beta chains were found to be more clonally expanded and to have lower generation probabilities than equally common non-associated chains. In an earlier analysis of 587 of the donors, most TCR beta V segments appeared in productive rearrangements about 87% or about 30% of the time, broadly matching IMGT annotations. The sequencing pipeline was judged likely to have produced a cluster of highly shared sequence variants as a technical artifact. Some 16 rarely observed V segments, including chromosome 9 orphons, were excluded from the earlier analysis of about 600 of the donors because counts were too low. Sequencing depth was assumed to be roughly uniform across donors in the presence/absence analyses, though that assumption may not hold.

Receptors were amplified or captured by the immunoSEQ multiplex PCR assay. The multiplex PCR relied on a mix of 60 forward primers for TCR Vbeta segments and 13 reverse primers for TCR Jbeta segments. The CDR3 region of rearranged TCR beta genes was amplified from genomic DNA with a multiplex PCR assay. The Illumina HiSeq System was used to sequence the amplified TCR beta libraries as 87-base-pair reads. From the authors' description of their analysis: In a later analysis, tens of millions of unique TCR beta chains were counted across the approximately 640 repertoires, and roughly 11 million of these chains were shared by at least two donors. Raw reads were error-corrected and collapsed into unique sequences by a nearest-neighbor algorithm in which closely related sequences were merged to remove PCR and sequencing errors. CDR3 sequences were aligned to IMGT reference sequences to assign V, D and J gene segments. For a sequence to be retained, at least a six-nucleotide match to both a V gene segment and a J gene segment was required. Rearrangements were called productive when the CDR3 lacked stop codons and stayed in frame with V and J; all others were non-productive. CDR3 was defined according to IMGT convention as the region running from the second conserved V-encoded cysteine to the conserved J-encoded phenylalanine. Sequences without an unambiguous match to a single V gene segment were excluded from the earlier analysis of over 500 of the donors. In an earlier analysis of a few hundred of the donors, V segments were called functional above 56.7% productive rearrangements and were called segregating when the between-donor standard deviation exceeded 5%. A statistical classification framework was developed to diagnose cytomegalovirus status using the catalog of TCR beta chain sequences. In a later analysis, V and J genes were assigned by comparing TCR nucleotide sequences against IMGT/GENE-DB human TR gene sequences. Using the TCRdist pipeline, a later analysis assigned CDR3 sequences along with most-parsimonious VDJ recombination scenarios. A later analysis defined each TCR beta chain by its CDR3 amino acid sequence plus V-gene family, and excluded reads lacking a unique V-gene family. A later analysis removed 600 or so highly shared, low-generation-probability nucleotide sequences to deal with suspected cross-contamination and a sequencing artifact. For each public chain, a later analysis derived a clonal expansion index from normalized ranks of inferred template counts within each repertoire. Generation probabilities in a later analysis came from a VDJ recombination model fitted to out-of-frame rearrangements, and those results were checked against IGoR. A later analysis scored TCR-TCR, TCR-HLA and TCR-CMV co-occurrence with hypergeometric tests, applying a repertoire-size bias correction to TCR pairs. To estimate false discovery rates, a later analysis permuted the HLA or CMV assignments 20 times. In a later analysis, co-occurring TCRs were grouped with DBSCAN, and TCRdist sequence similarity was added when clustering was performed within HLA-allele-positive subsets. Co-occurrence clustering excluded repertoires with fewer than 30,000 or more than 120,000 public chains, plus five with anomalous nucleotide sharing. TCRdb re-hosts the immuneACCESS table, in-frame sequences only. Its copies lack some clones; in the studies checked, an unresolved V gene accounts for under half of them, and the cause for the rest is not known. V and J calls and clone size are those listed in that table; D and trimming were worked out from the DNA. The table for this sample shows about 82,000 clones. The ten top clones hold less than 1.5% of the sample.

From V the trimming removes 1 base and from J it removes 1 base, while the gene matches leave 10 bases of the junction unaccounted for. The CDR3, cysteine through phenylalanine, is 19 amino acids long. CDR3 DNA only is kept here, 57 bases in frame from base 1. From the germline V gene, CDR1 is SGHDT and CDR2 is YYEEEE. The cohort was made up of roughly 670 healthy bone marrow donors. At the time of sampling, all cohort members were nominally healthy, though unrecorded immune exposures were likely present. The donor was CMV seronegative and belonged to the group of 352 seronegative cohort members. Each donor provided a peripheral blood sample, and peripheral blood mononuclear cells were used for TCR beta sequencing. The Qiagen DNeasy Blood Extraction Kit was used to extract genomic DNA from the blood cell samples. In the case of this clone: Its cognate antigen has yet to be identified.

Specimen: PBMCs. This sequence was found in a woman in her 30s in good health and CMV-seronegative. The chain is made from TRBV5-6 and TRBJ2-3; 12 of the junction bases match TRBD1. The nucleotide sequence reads TGTGCCAGCAGCTTGTTGGGGACAGGGGGCGAGGGTGGCACAGATACGCAGTATTTT. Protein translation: CASSLLGTGGEGGTDTQYF.